These 19 T cell receptor beta chains share one sample of origin, sequenced in a study of T cell repertoires in cytomegalovirus infection. MiXCR, applied by TCRdb to the reads, yields one record per CDR3 protein. This sample has roughly 310,000 distinct CDR3 sequences, with about 28% found just once. For these TCRs, the target antigens are not known. Sequencing was performed on cultured PBMCs, taken from culture after CMV antigen stimulation. These receptors all come from a human donor in good health (CMV status not recorded). Some clones in this sample may be carry-over from other donors' samples.

Many counts were recorded for this clonotype. V usage is TRBV6-2 or TRBV6-3 and J usage is TRBJ2-1, with D maybe TRBD2 (6 bases). Germline lookup yields CDR1 MNHEY and CDR2 SVGEGT. The CDR3 sequence is 13 residues long. The V end was cut by 2 bases, the J end by 6 bases, with 8 bases between. The CDR3 reads CASSYTSFNEQFF. The CDR3 region has the DNA TGTGCCAGCAGTTACACTAGCTTCAATGAGCAGTTCTTC.

Ten or more counts support this clonotype. This chain connects TRBV7-2 to TRBJ1-3; D not resolved. The germline CDR1 and CDR2 sequences are SGHTA and FQGNSA. This CDR3 comprises 16 residues. V gave up 0 bases and J gave up 2 bases, with 11 bases separating them. CDR3 DNA: TGTGCCAGCAGCTTAGCGTTGGCGCAAGCTGGAAACACCATATATTTT. As protein: CASSLALAQAGNTIYF.

The chain combines TRBV28 with TRBJ1-4, with 8 nucleotides matching TRBD1. Trimming cost V 4 bases and J 0 bases; bases outside gene matches: 4. CDR3 length equals 16 residues. Germline lookup yields CDR1 MDHEN and CDR2 SYDVKM. This CDR3 reads CASSYQTGATNEKLFF. The CDR3, as DNA: TGTGCCAGCAGTTACCAGACAGGGGCAACTAATGAAAAACTGTTTTTT.

This chain joins TRBV12-3 or TRBV12-4 and TRBJ1-4; D possibly corresponds to TRBD1 (5 bases). The CDR3 runs to 12 residues. V gave up 6 bases and J gave up 12 bases, with 14 bases separating them. The CDR3 spells CASRIGQRELFF. The CDR3 nucleotides are TGTGCCAGCAGGATAGGACAAAGAGAACTGTTTTTT.

The genes are TRBV27 and TRBJ1-2, with no clear D. From germline, CDR1 is MNHEY and CDR2 SMNVEV (reference sequence). The V and J ends lost 2 bases and 0 bases respectively, with 13 bases between them. This CDR3 contains 16 residues. The CDR3 reads CASSLVVGRANYGYTF. The CDR3 DNA is TGTGCCAGCAGTTTAGTGGTGGGCAGAGCTAACTATGGCTACACCTTC.

This clonotype was counted a few times. This rearrangement joins TRBV27 to TRBJ2-7; 10 bases agree with TRBD1. Germline V gene sequence: CDR1 MNHEY, CDR2 SMNVEV (reference sequence). There are 17 residues in the CDR3. The V segment lost 2 bases and the J segment 4 bases; nucleotides outside the gene matches: 11. CDR3 DNA: TGTGCCAGCAGTTTACGATGGGACAGGGGACCCTCTTACGAGCAGTACTTC. Translating gives CASSLRWDRGPSYEQYF.

The rearrangement uses TRBV11-2 and TRBJ2-7; TRBD2 agrees at 8 bases. V shed 5 bases and J 5 bases; nucleotides not matched to a gene: 11. CDR1 is SGHAT and CDR2 is FQNNGV in the germline V gene. This CDR3 region has 15 residues. The CDR3 reads CASSPRVAGLNEQYF. CDR3 nucleotides: TGTGCCAGCAGCCCCCGGGTAGCGGGGTTAAACGAGCAGTACTTC.

The genes are TRBV4-1 and TRBJ1-2; 8 bases align to TRBD1. There are 15 residues in the CDR3. Germline values: CDR1 MGHRA, CDR2 YSYEKL. V lost 1 base to trimming and J lost 4 bases; unmatched junction nucleotides: 5. The CDR3 nucleotides are TGCGCCAGCAGCCAAGGGACAGGGCTTTCCTATGGCTACACCTTC. It specifies CASSQGTGLSYGYTF.

J is TRBJ2-1 and V is TRBV7-9, with a tentative D call TRBD2 (7 bases). V was shortened by 4 bases and J by 2 bases, with 18 bases between the two germline ends. Germline lookup yields CDR1 SEHNR and CDR2 FQNEAQ (reference sequence). The CDR3 is 17 residues long. The CDR3 sequence is CASSSRRGAPTYNEQFF. In DNA form, the CDR3 reads TGTGCCAGCAGCTCCCGCCGGGGGGCGCCGACCTACAATGAGCAGTTCTTC.

The chain combines TRBV19 with TRBJ2-2; possible D gene TRBD1, 5 bases. Trimming cost V 2 bases and J 4 bases, with 11 bases left between them. CDR3 length: 15 residues. From germline, CDR1 is LNHDA and CDR2 SQIVND (reference sequence). CDR3 sequence: CASSISRAGTGELFF. CDR3 DNA: TGTGCCAGTAGTATAAGCAGGGCCGGCACCGGGGAGCTGTTTTTT.

The sample holds a few counts of this clonotype. V is TRBV7-3 and J is TRBJ2-3; D not resolved. CDR1 and CDR2 from the germline V gene are SGHTA and FQGTGA. The CDR3 covers 16 residues. V was pared by 0 bases and J by 5 bases, with 15 bases between. The CDR3 DNA reads TGTGCCAGCAGCTTAACGTCGGGCACGCATGAAGATACGCAGTATTTT. As protein: CASSLTSGTHEDTQYF.

This clonotype was recorded at least ten times. The chain is built from TRBV5-6 and TRBJ2-7; D gene ambiguous. Germline V gene lookup returns CDR1 SGHDT and CDR2 YYEEEE. The V gene lost 6 bases and the J gene lost 2 bases, with 18 bases spanning the gap. The CDR3 spans 15 residues. The DNA of the CDR3 is TGTGCCAGCAACCCCTTGGCGGCAGGAACCTACGAGCAGTACTTC. This translates into CASNPLAAGTYEQYF.

This clonotype was seen a handful of times. V is TRBV12-3 or TRBV12-4 and J is TRBJ2-7; D is unclear. The CDR3 length is 12 residues. Trimming shortened V by 4 bases and J by 3 bases, and 7 bases separated the two germline ends. CDR3 residues: CASSSPHYEQYF. The CDR3 coding sequence is TGTGCCAGCAGTTCGCCCCACTACGAGCAGTACTTC.

The chain is built from TRBV6-1 and TRBJ2-2; 7 bases are shared with TRBD1. V was clipped by 3 bases and J by 1 base; unmatched bases: 8. This CDR3 comprises 17 residues. Germline V gene lookup returns CDR1 MNHNS and CDR2 SASEGT. This CDR3 reads CASSENRDSKNTGELFF. CDR3 DNA: TGTGCCAGCAGTGAGAATCGGGACAGCAAGAACACCGGGGAGCTGTTTTTT.

The rearrangement joins TRBV7-6 to TRBJ1-5, with D tentatively TRBD1 (5 bases). The V end was cut by 1 base, the J end by 5 bases, with 18 bases between. This CDR3 region has 17 residues. Germline CDR1 is SGHVS and CDR2 is FNYEAQ. DNA for the CDR3: TGTGCCAGCAGCTTAGGGGGCGGGGCTCTAGGACATCAGCCCCAGCATTTT. Protein sequence: CASSLGGGALGHQPQHF.

This chain joins TRBV12-3 or TRBV12-4 and TRBJ2-2, with TRBD1 matching 10 bases. The CDR3 contains 15 residues. J gave up 5 bases and V 5 bases, and 5 bases lay outside the gene matches. The CDR3 protein is CASSRDRGGTGELFF. CDR3 nucleotides: TGTGCCAGCAGTAGGGACAGGGGAGGAACCGGGGAGCTGTTTTTT.

V gene TRBV7-2 combines with J gene TRBJ1-5; D is possibly TRBD1 (6 bases). Germline CDR1 SGHTA, CDR2 FQGNSA. The CDR3 is 14 residues long. V lost 5 bases and J 3 bases, leaving 11 bases between the germline ends. The CDR3, as DNA: TGTGCCAGCAGCCCAGACAGGTTCAATCAGCCCCAGCATTTT. This translates into CASSPDRFNQPQHF.

V usage is TRBV6-1 and J usage is TRBJ1-5; no firm D call. The CDR3 loop spans 14 amino acids. Trimming took off 4 bases at V and 4 bases at J, with 11 bases between the two ends. The germline CDR1 and CDR2 sequences are MNHNS and SASEGT. CDR3 sequence reads: CASSGAYGNQPQHF. The CDR3 nucleotides read TGTGCCAGCAGTGGGGCGTATGGTAATCAGCCCCAGCATTTT.

This chain connects TRBV5-1 to TRBJ2-2; D might be TRBD1 (5 bases). CDR3 length: 16 amino acids. Deletions cut 4 bases from V and 0 bases from J, with 13 bases between. Germline V gene data show CDR1 as SGHRS and CDR2 as YFSETQ. CDR3 amino acids: CASSPFGQSNTGELFF. CDR3 nucleotide sequence: TGCGCCAGCAGCCCCTTCGGACAATCGAACACCGGGGAGCTGTTTTTT.